This TCR beta chain stems from a study of T cell responses to AZD1222 COVID-19 vaccine. About the research overall: Second-dose intervals near 4 or 12 weeks were combined.

CDR1 SGHRS and CDR2 YFSETQ come from the germline V gene. The CDR3 length is 12 residues. V lost 5 bases and J 3 bases, leaving 8 bases between the germline ends. The protocol was immunoSEQ multiplex PCR, while the TCRdb copy is restricted to in-frame clones and leaves out a portion. Of some 150,000 clones listed, 90% are singletons. The source material was peripheral blood, sampled on day 0 of AZD1222 vaccination. The V gene is TRBV5-1, the J gene TRBJ1-2; D is possibly TRBD1 (6 bases). The TCR was taken from an adult in good health. The CDR3 reads CASRSGDYGYTF. For the CDR3, the DNA is TGCGCCAGCAGGTCAGGGGACTATGGCTACACCTTC.